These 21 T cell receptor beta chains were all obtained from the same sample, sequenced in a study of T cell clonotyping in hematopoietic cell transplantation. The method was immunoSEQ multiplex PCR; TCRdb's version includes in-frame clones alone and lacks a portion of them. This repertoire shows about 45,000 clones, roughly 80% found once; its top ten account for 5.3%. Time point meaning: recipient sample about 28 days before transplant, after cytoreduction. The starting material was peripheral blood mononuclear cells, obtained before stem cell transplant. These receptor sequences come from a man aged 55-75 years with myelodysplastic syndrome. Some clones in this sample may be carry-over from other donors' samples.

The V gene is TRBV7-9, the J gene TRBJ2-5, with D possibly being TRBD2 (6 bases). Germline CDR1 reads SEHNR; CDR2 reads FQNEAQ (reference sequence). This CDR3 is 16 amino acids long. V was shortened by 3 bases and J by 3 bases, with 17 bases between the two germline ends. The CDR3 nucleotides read TGTGCCAGCAGCTTCCCGGGACTCAGGATCGAAGAGACCCAGTACTTC. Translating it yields CASSFPGLRIEETQYF.

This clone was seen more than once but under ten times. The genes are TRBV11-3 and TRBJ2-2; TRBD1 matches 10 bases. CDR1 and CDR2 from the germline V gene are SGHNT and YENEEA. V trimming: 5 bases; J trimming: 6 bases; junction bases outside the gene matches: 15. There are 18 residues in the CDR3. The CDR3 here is CASSPGTGVGFSAGELFF. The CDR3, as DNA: TGTGCCAGCAGCCCCGGGACAGGGGTTGGATTTAGCGCCGGGGAGCTGTTTTTT.

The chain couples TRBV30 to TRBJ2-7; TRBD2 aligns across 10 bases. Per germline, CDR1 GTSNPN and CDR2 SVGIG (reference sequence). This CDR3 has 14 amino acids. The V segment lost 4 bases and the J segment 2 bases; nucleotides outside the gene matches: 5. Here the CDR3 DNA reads TGTGCCTGGATGAGTCTAGCGGGGGCCTACGAGCAGTACTTC. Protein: CAWMSLAGAYEQYF.

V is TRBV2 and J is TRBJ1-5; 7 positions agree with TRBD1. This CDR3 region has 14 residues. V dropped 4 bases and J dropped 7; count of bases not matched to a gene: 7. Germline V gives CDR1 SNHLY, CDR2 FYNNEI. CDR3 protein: CASSVQGKQQPQHF. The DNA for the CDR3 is TGTGCCAGCAGTGTACAGGGGAAACAACAGCCCCAGCATTTT.

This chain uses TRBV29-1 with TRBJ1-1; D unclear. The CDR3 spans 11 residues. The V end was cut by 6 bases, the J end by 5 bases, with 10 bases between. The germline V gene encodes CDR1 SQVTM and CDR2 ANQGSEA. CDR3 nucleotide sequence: TGCAGCGTGGCCCCTGGTACTGAAGCTTTCTTT. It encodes CSVAPGTEAFF.

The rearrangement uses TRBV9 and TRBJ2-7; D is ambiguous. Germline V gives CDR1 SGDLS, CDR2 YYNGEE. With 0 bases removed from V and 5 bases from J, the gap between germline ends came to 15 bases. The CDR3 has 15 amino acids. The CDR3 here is CASSVAPTEAHEQYF. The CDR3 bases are TGTGCCAGCAGCGTAGCCCCGACCGAGGCTCACGAGCAGTACTTC.

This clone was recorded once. The CDR3 spells CASSVAGRAEAFF. DNA of the CDR3: TGTGCCAGCAGCGTAGCAGGGAGGGCTGAAGCTTTCTTT. The chain uses TRBV9 and TRBJ1-1; TRBD1 might be the D (5 bases). The CDR3 is 13 amino acids. Trimming took off 0 bases at V and 6 bases at J, with 9 bases between the two ends. The germline V gene encodes CDR1 SGDLS and CDR2 YYNGEE.

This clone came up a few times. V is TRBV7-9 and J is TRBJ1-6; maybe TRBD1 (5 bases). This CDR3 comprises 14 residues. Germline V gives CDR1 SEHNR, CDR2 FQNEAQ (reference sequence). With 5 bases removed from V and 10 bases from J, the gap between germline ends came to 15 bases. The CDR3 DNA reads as TGTGCCAGCAGCGCCCCCGGGGGTGGCTCACCCCTCCACTTT. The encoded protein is CASSAPGGGSPLHF. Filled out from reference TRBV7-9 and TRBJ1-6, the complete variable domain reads DTGVSQNPRHKITKRGQNVTFRCDPISEHNRLYWYRQTLGQGPEFLTYFQNEAQLEKSRLLSDRFSAERPKGSFSTLEIQRTEQGDSAMYLCASSAPGGGSPLHFGNGTRLTVT.

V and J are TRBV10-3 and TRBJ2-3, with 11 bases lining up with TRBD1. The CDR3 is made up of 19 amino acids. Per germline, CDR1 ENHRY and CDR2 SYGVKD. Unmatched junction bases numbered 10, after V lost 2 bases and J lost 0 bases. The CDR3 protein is CAISERGQGVDSSTDTQYF. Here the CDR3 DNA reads TGTGCCATCAGTGAGAGGGGACAGGGGGTCGATTCTAGCACAGATACGCAGTATTTT.

The CDR3 DNA follows: TGTGCCAGCAGTTTCGGGGGCGCCTATGGCTACACCTTC. Translated, it gives CASSFGGAYGYTF. This sequence joins TRBV28 and TRBJ1-2; weak D call: TRBD1 (6 bases). V was pared by 3 bases and J by 4 bases, with 9 bases between. CDR1 is MDHEN, CDR2 SYDVKM, per germline. The CDR3 length is 13 residues.

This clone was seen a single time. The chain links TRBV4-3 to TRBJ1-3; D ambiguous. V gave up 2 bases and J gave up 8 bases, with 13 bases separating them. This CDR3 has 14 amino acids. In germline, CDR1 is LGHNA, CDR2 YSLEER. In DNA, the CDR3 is TGCGCCAGCAGCCAATTAGAGGGAGGAGACACCATATATTTT. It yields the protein CASSQLEGGDTIYF.

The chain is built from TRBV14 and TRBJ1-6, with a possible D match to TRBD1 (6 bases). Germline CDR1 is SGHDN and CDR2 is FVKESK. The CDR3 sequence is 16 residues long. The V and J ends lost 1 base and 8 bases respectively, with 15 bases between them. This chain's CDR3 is CASSQVHPRGDSPLHF. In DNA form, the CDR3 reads TGTGCCAGCAGCCAAGTTCACCCAAGGGGGGATTCACCCCTCCACTTT.

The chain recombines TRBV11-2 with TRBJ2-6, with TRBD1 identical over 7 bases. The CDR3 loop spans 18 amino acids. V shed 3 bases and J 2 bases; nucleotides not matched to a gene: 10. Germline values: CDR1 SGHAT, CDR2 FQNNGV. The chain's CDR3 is CASSLTGTDLAGANVLTF. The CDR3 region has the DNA TGTGCCAGCAGCTTGACCGGGACAGATCTGGCTGGGGCCAACGTCCTGACTTTC.

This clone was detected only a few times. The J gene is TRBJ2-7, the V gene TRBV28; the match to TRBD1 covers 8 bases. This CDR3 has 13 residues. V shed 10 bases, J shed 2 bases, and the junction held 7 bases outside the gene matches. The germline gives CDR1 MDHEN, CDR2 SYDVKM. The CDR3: CATIGQGTYEQYF. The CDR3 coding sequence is TGTGCCACCATTGGACAGGGCACCTACGAGCAGTACTTC.

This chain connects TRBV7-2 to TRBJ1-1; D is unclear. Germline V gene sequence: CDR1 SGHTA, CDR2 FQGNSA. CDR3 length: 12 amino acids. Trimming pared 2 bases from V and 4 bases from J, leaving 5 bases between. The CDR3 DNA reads TGTGCCAGCAGCTTAATGGGCACTGAAGCTTTCTTT. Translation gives CASSLMGTEAFF.

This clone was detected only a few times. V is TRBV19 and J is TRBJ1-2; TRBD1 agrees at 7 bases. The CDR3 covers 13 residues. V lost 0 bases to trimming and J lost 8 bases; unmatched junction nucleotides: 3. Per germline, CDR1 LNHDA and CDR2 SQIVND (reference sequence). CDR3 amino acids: CASSIDRGSGYTF. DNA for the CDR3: TGTGCCAGTAGTATAGACAGGGGGAGCGGCTACACCTTC.

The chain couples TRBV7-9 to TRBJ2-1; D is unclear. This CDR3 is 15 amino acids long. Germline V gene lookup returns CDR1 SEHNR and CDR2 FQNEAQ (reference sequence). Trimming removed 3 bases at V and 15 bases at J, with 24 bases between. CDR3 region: CASSFASSQTSGRFF. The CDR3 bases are TGTGCCAGCAGCTTCGCATCCAGTCAGACCTCGGGCCGGTTCTTC.

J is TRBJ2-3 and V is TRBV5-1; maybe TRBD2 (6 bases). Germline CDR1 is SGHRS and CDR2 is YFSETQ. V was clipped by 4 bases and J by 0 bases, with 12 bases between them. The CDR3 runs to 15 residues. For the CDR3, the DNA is TGCGCCAGCAGCCCCGGGGGAGCTAGCACAGATACGCAGTATTTT. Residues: CASSPGGASTDTQYF. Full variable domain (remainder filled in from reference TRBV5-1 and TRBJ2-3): KAGVTQTPRYLIKTRGQQVTLSCSPISGHRSVSWYQQTPGQGLQFLFEYFSETQRNKGNFPGRFSGRQFSNSRSEMNVSTLELGDSALYLCASSPGGASTDTQYFGPGTRLTVL.

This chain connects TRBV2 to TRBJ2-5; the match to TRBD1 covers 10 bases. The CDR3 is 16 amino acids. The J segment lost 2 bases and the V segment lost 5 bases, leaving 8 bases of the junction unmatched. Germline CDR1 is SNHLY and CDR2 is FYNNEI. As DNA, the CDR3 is TGTGCCAGCAGTCCGGACAGGGGGTTAGGTCAAGAGACCCAGTACTTC. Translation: CASSPDRGLGQETQYF. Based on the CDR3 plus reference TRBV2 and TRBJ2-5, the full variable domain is EPEVTQTPSHQVTQMGQEVILRCVPISNHLYFYWYRQILGQKVEFLVSFYNNEISEKSEIFDDQFSVERPDGSNFTLKIRSTKLEDSAMYFCASSPDRGLGQETQYFGPGTRLLVL.

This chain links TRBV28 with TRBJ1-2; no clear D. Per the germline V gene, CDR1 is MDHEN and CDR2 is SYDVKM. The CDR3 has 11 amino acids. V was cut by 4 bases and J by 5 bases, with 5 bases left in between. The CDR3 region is CASSSDYGYTF. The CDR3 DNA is TGTGCCAGCAGTTCCGATTATGGCTACACCTTC.

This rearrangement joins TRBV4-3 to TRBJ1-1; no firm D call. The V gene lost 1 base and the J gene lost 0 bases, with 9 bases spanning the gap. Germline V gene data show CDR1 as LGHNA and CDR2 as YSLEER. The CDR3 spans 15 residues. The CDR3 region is CASSQGGRLNTEAFF. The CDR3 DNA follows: TGCGCCAGCAGCCAAGGTGGAAGACTGAACACTGAAGCTTTCTTT.